This TCR beta chain was captured in a study of blood T cell repertoires in COVID-19. Original methodology: Reference gene primer amplification gave estimated nucleated cell counts. Measured with immunoSEQ multiplex PCR; TCRdb has only the in-frame clones, and not every one. V and J calls and clone size come straight from that table; D and trimming were deduced from the DNA. Among hundreds of thousands of clones listed, around 87% were seen once. The germline V gene encodes CDR1 MNHEY and CDR2 SVGEGT. V lost 2 bases to trimming and J lost 1 base; unmatched junction nucleotides: 2. The CDR3 is 16 amino acids.

The chain links TRBV6-2 or TRBV6-3 to TRBJ2-1; 10 bases are a match to TRBD2. The TCR originated in a middle-aged man in a cohort exposed to, infected with or recovered from COVID-19 (not recorded which). The sequenced sample consisted of PBMCs or T cells enriched from blood (not recorded which). Here the CDR3 DNA reads TGTGCCAGCAGTTACCCGGGACTAGCGTCCTACAATGAGCAGTTCTTC. It specifies CASSYPGLASYNEQFF.